This T cell receptor beta chain was captured in a study of CD8 T cells in ankylosing spondylitis. Findings and caveats of the study: A motif in TCR beta, a set of roughly 8 highly homologous variants, appeared characteristic of ankylosing spondylitis blood.

In TCRdb, the 5' RACE reads were re-called with MiXCR into one record per CDR3 protein. Among about 360,000 distinct CDR3 sequences listed, 20% to 25% were seen once. For this clonotype: Its target is unknown.

Material for sequencing was blood, either unsorted or a sorted T cell fraction (not recorded which). This TCR derives from a male donor with ankylosing spondylitis or in good health (not recorded which).

This CDR3 is CASSLFPTDGYTF. Here the CDR3 DNA reads TGTGCCAGCAGTTTATTCCCGACAGATGGCTACACCTTC. The chain joins TRBV27 to TRBJ1-2, with D perhaps TRBD1 (5 bases). V lost 1 base, J lost 6 bases, and 9 bases lay in between. The CDR3 is 13 residues long. CDR1 MNHEY and CDR2 SMNVEV come from the germline V gene (reference sequence).